This TCR beta chain was profiled in a study of blood T cell repertoires in COVID-19. Across the whole study: Sources were T cells, B-cell-depleted T cells, or PBMCs; the material itself was cDNA or gDNA.

Using immunoSEQ multiplex PCR, the repertoire was profiled, and TCRdb retains in-frame clones only, with some absent. The profile shows 380,000 or so clones, approximately 89% of them singletons. Study members were between roughly 18 and 89 years old and lived in 20 to 25 US regions. The source is a young man who had recovered from COVID-19. Sequenced sample: PBMCs or T cells enriched from blood (not recorded which).

This CDR3 reads CASSPQGRGEKLFF. The CDR3 bases are TGTGCCAGCAGCCCACAGGGTCGAGGTGAAAAACTGTTTTTT. This chain joins TRBV7-2 and TRBJ1-4; TRBD1 is a possible D gene (6 bases). V was pared by 5 bases and J by 7 bases, with 14 bases between. There are 14 residues in the CDR3. Germline V gives CDR1 SGHTA, CDR2 FQGNSA.